These 31 T cell receptor beta chains originate from one sample sequenced in a study of blood T cell repertoires in COVID-19 (TCRdb year 2020). The protocol used for the library was the immunoSEQ multiplex PCR assay. The source is immuneACCESS, and TCRdb retained only in-frame sequences with V and J called. Part of the clones is not carried over; for the studies checked, unresolved V genes explain less than half of this, and the remainder is unexplained. A total of approximately 240,000 clones appear in this sample, 80% to 90% of them only once. Under 5% of the sample comes from the top ten. Sequencing was carried out using peripheral blood. These receptors were collected from a man aged 45-65 years with acute or convalescent COVID-19.

This clone was recorded at least ten times. The rearrangement joins TRBV7-6 to TRBJ2-2; 9 bases match TRBD1. CDR1 and CDR2 from the germline V gene are SGHVS and FNYEAQ. The CDR3 totals 18 residues. With 2 bases clipped from V and 0 bases from J, the junction kept 7 bases outside the gene matches. The CDR3 nucleotides read TGTGCCAGCAGCTTAAGGGACAGGGAGCTTACGAACACCGGGGAGCTGTTTTTT. Protein product: CASSLRDRELTNTGELFF.

This clone was seen only a few times. The genes are TRBV4-1 and TRBJ2-7, with a possible D match to TRBD2 (5 bases). This CDR3 has 13 residues. The ends were cut back, 3 bases at V and 3 bases at J, with 9 bases in the middle. The germline gives CDR1 MGHRA, CDR2 YSYEKL. The CDR3 region is CASSHSEDYEQYF. Written as DNA, the CDR3 is TGCGCCAGCAGCCATAGCGAGGACTACGAGCAGTACTTC.

The chain couples TRBV20-1 to TRBJ2-5, with D unclear. Looked up from germline, CDR1 is DFQATT and CDR2 is SNEGSKA (reference sequence). The CDR3 sequence is 11 residues long. V was cut by 8 bases and J by 5 bases, with 12 bases left in between. CDR3 protein: CSSRHGETQYF. The CDR3 DNA follows: TGCAGTTCACGACATGGGGAGACCCAGTACTTC.

The rearrangement joins TRBV5-8 to TRBJ2-7; tentative D call: TRBD1 (6 bases). This CDR3 comprises 11 residues. Looked up from germline, CDR1 is SGHTS and CDR2 is YDEGEE. V was pared by 3 bases and J by 10 bases, with 11 bases between. Here the CDR3 reads CASSSGTRQYF. CDR3 DNA sequence: TGTGCCAGCAGCTCCGGGACACGACAGTACTTC.

This clone was seen repeatedly, ten times or more. V is TRBV6-5 and J is TRBJ2-2; weak D call: TRBD2 (6 bases). Germline V CDR1 and CDR2: MNHEY, SVGAGI. The V end was cut by 10 bases, the J end by 0 bases, with 15 bases between. The CDR3 is 15 residues long. Here the CDR3 DNA reads TGTGCCACCCAGGGAGGATCGACGAACACCGGGGAGCTGTTTTTT. The encoded protein is CATQGGSTNTGELFF.

The chain employs TRBV9 and TRBJ1-1; 8 bases fit TRBD1. Unmatched junction bases numbered 2, after V lost 0 bases and J lost 7 bases. CDR1 is SGDLS and CDR2 is YYNGEE in the germline V gene. The CDR3 extends over 13 amino acids. CDR3 bases: TGTGCCAGCAGCGTAGGCGGGACAGGTGAAGCTTTCTTT. This translates into CASSVGGTGEAFF.

The chain recombines TRBV7-2 with TRBJ2-5; no clear D. There are 15 residues in the CDR3. The germline V and J ends were trimmed by 1 base and 1 base, with 10 bases remaining between them. From germline, CDR1 is SGHTA and CDR2 FQGNSA. The CDR3 DNA reads TGTGCCAGCAGCTTAGTCGGTGTCTTCCAAGAGACCCAGTACTTC. Protein: CASSLVGVFQETQYF.

The chain joins TRBV5-1 to TRBJ1-2; D remains ambiguous. The germline V and J ends were trimmed by 7 bases and 8 bases, with 21 bases remaining between them. The CDR3 covers 14 residues. Per the germline V gene, CDR1 is SGHRS and CDR2 is YFSETQ. The CDR3 region has the DNA TGCGCCAGCGCTGGGGAGGGTTACGGCGCAGGCTACACCTTC. Translated, it gives CASAGEGYGAGYTF.

The rearrangement uses TRBV7-2 and TRBJ2-5; D possibly corresponds to TRBD1 (6 bases). Trimming took 3 bases from V and 3 from J, leaving 8 bases between them. Germline V gives CDR1 SGHTA, CDR2 FQGNSA. CDR3 size: 13 residues. In nucleotides, the CDR3 is TGTGCCAGCAGCTTTTACAGGGAAGAGACCCAGTACTTC. Protein: CASSFYREETQYF.

The rearrangement links TRBV11-3 to TRBJ2-3; TRBD2 matches 7 bases. CDR1 and CDR2 from the germline V gene are SGHNT and YENEEA. CDR3 length equals 16 residues. With 4 bases clipped from V and 7 bases from J, the junction kept 14 bases outside the gene matches. The CDR3 reads CASSSRAGDAPNTQYF. Written as DNA, the CDR3 is TGTGCCAGCAGCTCTAGGGCGGGAGACGCCCCTAATACGCAGTATTTT.

V and J are TRBV4-2 and TRBJ1-6; D might be TRBD1 (5 bases). CDR1 and CDR2 (germline): LGHNA, YNFKEQ. CDR3 size: 13 residues. V lost 6 bases to trimming and J lost 7 bases, with 10 bases between them. This chain's CDR3 is CASSRRGNSPLHF. The CDR3 DNA follows: TGTGCCAGCAGTCGCCGGGGGAATTCACCCCTCCACTTT.

The chain links TRBV10-1 to TRBJ1-1; D not certain. The germline gives CDR1 WNHNN, CDR2 SYGVQD (reference sequence). V lost 3 bases and J 1 base, leaving 6 bases between the germline ends. This CDR3 has 13 residues. CDR3 sequence (DNA): TGCGCCAGCAGTGACTTCGGGAACACTGAAGCTTTCTTT. Protein: CASSDFGNTEAFF.

The rearrangement links TRBV14 to TRBJ2-2, with D possibly being TRBD1 (6 bases). V gave up 4 bases and J gave up 4 bases, with 10 bases separating them. This CDR3 region has 14 residues. Germline V gene data show CDR1 as SGHDN and CDR2 as FVKESK. For the CDR3, the DNA is TGTGCCAGCAGCCGTACAGGGATCACCGGGGAGCTGTTTTTT. Translation gives CASSRTGITGELFF.

The sample holds a few counts of this clone. CDR3: CASSLSSASGRYEQYF. The CDR3 DNA follows: TGTGCCAGCAGCTTATCGAGTGCTAGCGGGAGGTACGAGCAGTACTTC. This chain links TRBV7-9 with TRBJ2-7; 11 positions match TRBD2. Looked up from germline, CDR1 is SEHNR and CDR2 is FQNEAQ (reference sequence). The CDR3 has 16 residues. Trimming at V came to 2 bases and at J to 4 bases, leaving 7 bases not matched to a gene. The full variable domain, its missing parts supplied by reference TRBV7-9 and TRBJ2-7, is DTGVSQNPRHKITKRGQNVTFRCDPISEHNRLYWYRQTLGQGPEFLTYFQNEAQLEKSRLLSDRFSAERPKGSFSTLEIQRTEQGDSAMYLCASSLSSASGRYEQYFGPGTRLTVT.

The chain's CDR3 is CASSLGTGGGSQPQHF. The CDR3 DNA follows: TGTGCCAGTAGTTTAGGAACAGGGGGCGGAAGTCAGCCCCAGCATTTT. The V call is TRBV19, the J call TRBJ1-5; 9 positions match TRBD1. The CDR3 consists of 16 residues. The ends lost 5 bases at V and 6 bases at J; junction bases unmatched: 11. CDR1 and CDR2 from the germline V gene are LNHDA and SQIVND (reference sequence).

The chain is built from TRBV6-5 and TRBJ2-1, with a possible D match to TRBD2 (6 bases). The germline CDR1 and CDR2 sequences are MNHEY and SVGAGI. V was trimmed by 6 bases and J by 6 bases, leaving 12 bases between them. The CDR3 consists of 13 residues. CDR3: CASRTTRVNEQFF. CDR3 DNA sequence: TGTGCCAGCAGGACGACTAGGGTCAATGAGCAGTTCTTC.

The chain uses TRBV6-5 and TRBJ2-2; 11 bases fit TRBD2. J lost 1 base, V lost 7 bases, and 2 bases had no gene match. Germline-derived CDR1 and CDR2 are MNHEY and SVGAGI. The CDR3 runs to 15 residues. As DNA, the CDR3 is TGTGCCAGCACGGGACTAGCGGAGAACACCGGGGAGCTGTTTTTT. It codes for CASTGLAENTGELFF.

This clone was recorded a few times. The chain uses TRBV7-3 and TRBJ2-3; D might be TRBD2 (5 bases). V lost 5 bases, J lost 1 base, and 10 bases lay in between. The V gene's germline CDR1 is SGHTA and CDR2 FQGTGA. The CDR3 consists of 14 residues. Here the CDR3 reads CASSPRGRTDTQYF. CDR3 sequence (DNA): TGTGCCAGCAGCCCCCGCGGGCGCACAGATACGCAGTATTTT.

The rearrangement uses TRBV15 and TRBJ1-6; D is possibly TRBD1 (6 bases). This CDR3 spans 15 amino acids. The germline gives CDR1 LNHNV, CDR2 YYDKDF (reference sequence). Trimming shortened V by 1 base and J by 4 bases, and 8 bases separated the two germline ends. CDR3 residues: CATSRARGYNSPLHF. The CDR3 bases are TGTGCCACCAGCAGAGCCAGGGGATATAATTCACCCCTCCACTTT.

The CDR3 here is CASSPEGFSYNEQFF. The DNA of the CDR3 is TGTGCCAGCAGCCCCGAGGGATTTTCCTACAATGAGCAGTTCTTC. This sequence joins TRBV9 and TRBJ2-1, with D maybe TRBD2 (5 bases). Germline V gene lookup returns CDR1 SGDLS and CDR2 YYNGEE. This CDR3 has 15 amino acids. Deletions cut 4 bases from V and 1 base from J, with 12 bases between.

V usage is TRBV6-6 and J usage is TRBJ2-7; TRBD1 agrees at 9 bases. V lost 6 bases and J lost 1; bases outside the gene matches: 10. From germline, CDR1 is MNHNY and CDR2 SVGAGI (reference sequence). This CDR3 contains 16 residues. The CDR3 region has the DNA TGTGCCAGCAGCTATGGGAGGGGGACAGGGTCCTACGAGCAGTACTTC. Protein product: CASSYGRGTGSYEQYF.

J is TRBJ1-2 and V is TRBV5-6; D is perhaps TRBD1 (5 bases). This CDR3 has 16 residues. The V gene's germline CDR1 is SGHDT and CDR2 YYEEEE. V was pared by 2 bases and J by 4 bases, with 18 bases between. CDR3 sequence: CASSFPGIGEGYGYTF. The CDR3 bases are TGTGCCAGCAGCTTCCCGGGTATAGGGGAAGGCTATGGCTACACCTTC.

DNA of the CDR3: TGTGCCAGCAGCTTAGGAGGAAACAAGCTGTTCTTC. Protein sequence: CASSLGGNKLFF. V and J are TRBV7-3 and TRBJ2-1; tentative D call: TRBD2 (5 bases). CDR3 length: 12 residues. Per the germline V gene, CDR1 is SGHTA and CDR2 is FQGTGA. The ends were cut back, 2 bases at V and 15 bases at J, with 14 bases in the middle.

This chain links TRBV3-1 (or the pseudogene TRBV3-2) with TRBJ2-1; 13 bases line up with TRBD2. The length of the CDR3 is 15 residues. V lost 4 bases to trimming and J lost 6 bases; unmatched junction nucleotides: 3. Germline assignment: CDR1 LGHDT and CDR2 YNNKEL (reference sequence). As DNA, the CDR3 is TGTGCCAGCAGCCCGCGGACTAGCGGGAGCAATGAGCAGTTCTTC. It encodes CASSPRTSGSNEQFF.

This chain connects TRBV12-5 to TRBJ1-1; 10 bases are a match to TRBD1. CDR3 length: 17 amino acids. V lost 1 base and J lost 0; bases outside the gene matches: 5. The germline V gene has CDR1 LGHNT and CDR2 FRNRAP. The CDR3 bases are TGTGCTAGTGGTTTGGCCGGGACAGGGGTTCTGAACACTGAAGCTTTCTTT. Amino acids: CASGLAGTGVLNTEAFF.

The V and J genes are TRBV24-1 and TRBJ2-3; 8 bases fit TRBD1. This CDR3 has 14 amino acids. V lost 4 bases and J lost 2; bases outside the gene matches: 1. The germline CDR1 and CDR2 sequences are KGHDR and SFDVKD. The CDR3 bases are TGTGCCACCAGTGAGGACAGGGTCACAGATACGCAGTATTTT. Residues: CATSEDRVTDTQYF.

This sequence joins TRBV11-3 and TRBJ2-5, with D perhaps TRBD1 (6 bases). V was trimmed by 2 bases and J by 5 bases, leaving 12 bases between them. Germline CDR1 reads SGHNT; CDR2 reads YENEEA. The CDR3 contains 14 residues. The CDR3: CASSLMAGDETQYF. CDR3 sequence (DNA): TGTGCCAGCAGCTTAATGGCAGGGGACGAGACCCAGTACTTC.

This clone showed up just a few times. CDR3 nucleotide sequence: TGTGCCAGCAGCCAAGTTACGGAGTACTACACCTTC. As protein: CASSQVTEYYTF. The genes are TRBV3-1 (or the pseudogene TRBV3-2) and TRBJ1-2; D ambiguous. The CDR3 extends over 12 amino acids. V was shortened by 1 base and J by 10 bases, with 10 bases between the two germline ends. Per germline, CDR1 LGHDT and CDR2 YNNKEL (reference sequence).

The genes are TRBV3-1 (or the pseudogene TRBV3-2) and TRBJ1-4, with 7 bases that match TRBD1. The ends lost 2 bases at V and 3 bases at J; junction bases unmatched: 3. This CDR3 has 15 residues. Germline V gene lookup returns CDR1 LGHDT and CDR2 YNNKEL (reference sequence). CDR3 sequence reads: CASSQRQGPNEKLFF. The DNA for the CDR3 is TGTGCCAGCAGCCAACGACAGGGACCTAATGAAAAACTGTTTTTT.

This clone appeared a single time. This rearrangement joins TRBV23-1 to TRBJ1-1; TRBD1 aligns across 8 bases. TRBV23-1 is classed as an ORF, of uncertain function. V lost 0 bases and J lost 6; bases outside the gene matches: 6. The CDR3 covers 15 residues. The CDR3 region is CASSQSRDRSSEAFF. The CDR3 bases are TGCGCCAGCAGTCAATCGAGGGACAGGTCTTCTGAAGCTTTCTTT.

This clone was seen once. The rearrangement uses TRBV18 and TRBJ2-2, with TRBD1 matching 8 bases. The length of the CDR3 is 15 residues. CDR1 and CDR2 (germline): KGHSH, LQKENI. V trimming: 2 bases; J trimming: 4 bases; junction bases outside the gene matches: 3. CDR3 nucleotides: TGTGCCAGCTCACCATATCAGGGGGCCACCGGGGAGCTGTTTTTT. Amino acid sequence: CASSPYQGATGELFF.